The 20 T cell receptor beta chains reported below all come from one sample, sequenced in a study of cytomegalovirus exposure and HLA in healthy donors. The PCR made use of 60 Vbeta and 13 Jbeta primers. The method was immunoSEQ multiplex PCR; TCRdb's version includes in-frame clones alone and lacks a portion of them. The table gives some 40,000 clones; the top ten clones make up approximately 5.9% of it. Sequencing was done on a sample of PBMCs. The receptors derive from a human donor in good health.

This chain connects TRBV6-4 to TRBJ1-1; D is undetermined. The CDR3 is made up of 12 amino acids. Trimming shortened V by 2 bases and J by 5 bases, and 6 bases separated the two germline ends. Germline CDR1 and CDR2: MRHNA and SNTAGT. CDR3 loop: CASSDGGTEAFF. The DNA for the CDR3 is TGTGCCAGCAGTGACGGCGGGACTGAAGCTTTCTTT.

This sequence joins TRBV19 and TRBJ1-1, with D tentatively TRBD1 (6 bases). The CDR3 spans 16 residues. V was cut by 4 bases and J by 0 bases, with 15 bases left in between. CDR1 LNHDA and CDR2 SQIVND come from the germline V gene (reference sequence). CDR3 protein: CASSTPGTSMNTEAFF. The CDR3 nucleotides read TGTGCCAGTAGTACCCCCGGGACATCTATGAACACTGAAGCTTTCTTT.

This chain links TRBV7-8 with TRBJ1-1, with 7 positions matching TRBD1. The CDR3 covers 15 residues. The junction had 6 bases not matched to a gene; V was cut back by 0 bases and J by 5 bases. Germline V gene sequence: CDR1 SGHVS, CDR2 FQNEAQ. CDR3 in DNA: TGTGCCAGCAGCTTAGCGATGGGACAGATAACTGAAGCTTTCTTT. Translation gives CASSLAMGQITEAFF.

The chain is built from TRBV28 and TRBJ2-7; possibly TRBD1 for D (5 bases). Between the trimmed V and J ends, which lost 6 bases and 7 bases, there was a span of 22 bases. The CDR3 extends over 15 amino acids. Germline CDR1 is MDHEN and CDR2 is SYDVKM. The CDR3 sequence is CASRGPKTASGEQYF. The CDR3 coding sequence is TGTGCCAGCAGGGGGCCGAAGACTGCTTCGGGTGAGCAGTACTTC.

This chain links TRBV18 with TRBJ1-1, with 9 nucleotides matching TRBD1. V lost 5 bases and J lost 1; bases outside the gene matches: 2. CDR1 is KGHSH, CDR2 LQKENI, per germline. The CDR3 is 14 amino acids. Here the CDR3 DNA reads TGTGCCAGCTCAGGACAGGGGTCGAACACTGAAGCTTTCTTT. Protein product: CASSGQGSNTEAFF.

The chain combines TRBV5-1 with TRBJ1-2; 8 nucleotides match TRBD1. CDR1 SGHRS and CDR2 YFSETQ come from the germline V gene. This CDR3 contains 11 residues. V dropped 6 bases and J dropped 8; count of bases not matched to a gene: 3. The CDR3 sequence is CASKAGGGYTF. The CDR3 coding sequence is TGCGCCAGCAAAGCAGGGGGCGGCTACACCTTC.

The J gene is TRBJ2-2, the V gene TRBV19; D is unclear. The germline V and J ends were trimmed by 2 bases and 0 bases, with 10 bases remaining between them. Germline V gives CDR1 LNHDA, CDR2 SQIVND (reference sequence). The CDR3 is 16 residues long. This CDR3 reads CASSIPGSANTGELFF. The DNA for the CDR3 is TGTGCCAGTAGTATACCAGGTTCCGCGAACACCGGGGAGCTGTTTTTT. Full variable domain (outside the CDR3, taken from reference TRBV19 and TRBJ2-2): DGGITQSPKYLFRKEGQNVTLSCEQNLNHDAMYWYRQDPGQGLRLIYYSQIVNDFQKGDIAEGYSVSREKKESFPLTVTSAQKNPTAFYLCASSIPGSANTGELFFGEGSRLTVL.

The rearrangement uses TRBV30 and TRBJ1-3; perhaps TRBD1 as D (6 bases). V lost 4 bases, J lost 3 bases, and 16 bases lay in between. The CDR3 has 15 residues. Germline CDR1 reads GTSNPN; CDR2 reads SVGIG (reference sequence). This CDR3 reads CAWTRNRVRGNTIYF. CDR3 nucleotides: TGTGCCTGGACCAGAAACAGGGTCCGTGGAAACACCATATATTTT.

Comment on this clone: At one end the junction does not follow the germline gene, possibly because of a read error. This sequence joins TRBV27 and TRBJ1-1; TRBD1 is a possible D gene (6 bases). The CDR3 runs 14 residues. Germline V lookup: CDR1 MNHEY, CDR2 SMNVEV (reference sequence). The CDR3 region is CASFPRWGPTEDFF. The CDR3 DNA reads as TGTGCCAGCTTCCCTCGGTGGGGGCCCACTGAAGATTTCTTT.

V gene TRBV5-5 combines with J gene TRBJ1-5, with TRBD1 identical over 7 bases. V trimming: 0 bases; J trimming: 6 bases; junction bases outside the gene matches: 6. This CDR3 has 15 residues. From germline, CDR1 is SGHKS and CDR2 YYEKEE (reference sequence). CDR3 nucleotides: TGTGCCAGCAGCTTGGGCAGGGGGGACGGTCAGCCCCAGCATTTT. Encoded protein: CASSLGRGDGQPQHF.

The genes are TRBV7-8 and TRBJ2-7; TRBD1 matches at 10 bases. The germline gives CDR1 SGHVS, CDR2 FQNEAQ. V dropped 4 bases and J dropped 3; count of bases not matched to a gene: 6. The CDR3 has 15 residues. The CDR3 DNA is TGTGCCAGCAGCTCGTACCGGGACAGGGGCTACGAGCAGTACTTC. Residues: CASSSYRDRGYEQYF.

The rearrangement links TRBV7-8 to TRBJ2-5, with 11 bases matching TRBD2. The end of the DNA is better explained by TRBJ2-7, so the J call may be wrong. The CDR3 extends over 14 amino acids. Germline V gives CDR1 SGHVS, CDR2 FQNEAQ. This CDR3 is CASSFASGGYEQYF. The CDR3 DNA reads TGTGCCAGCAGCTTTGCTAGCGGGGGGTACGAGCAGTACTTC.

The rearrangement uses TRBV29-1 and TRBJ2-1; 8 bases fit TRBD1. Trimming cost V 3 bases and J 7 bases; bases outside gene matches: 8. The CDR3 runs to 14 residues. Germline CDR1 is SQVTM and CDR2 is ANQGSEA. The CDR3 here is CSVEGRGLGNEQFF. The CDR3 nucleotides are TGCAGCGTTGAGGGCAGGGGGCTAGGGAATGAGCAGTTCTTC.

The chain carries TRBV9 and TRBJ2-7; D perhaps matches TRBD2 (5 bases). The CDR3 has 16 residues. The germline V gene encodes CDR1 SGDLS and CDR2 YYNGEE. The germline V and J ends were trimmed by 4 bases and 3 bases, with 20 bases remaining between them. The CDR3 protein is CASSPDLGTGYYEQYF. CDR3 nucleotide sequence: TGTGCCAGCAGCCCGGACCTCGGTACGGGATACTACGAGCAGTACTTC.

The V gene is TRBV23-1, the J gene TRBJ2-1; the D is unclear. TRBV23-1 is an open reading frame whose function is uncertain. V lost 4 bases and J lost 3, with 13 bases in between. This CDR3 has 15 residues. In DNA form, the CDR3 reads TGCGCCAGCAGTCGCAACCCTATCGGCTACAATGAGCAGTTCTTC. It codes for CASSRNPIGYNEQFF.

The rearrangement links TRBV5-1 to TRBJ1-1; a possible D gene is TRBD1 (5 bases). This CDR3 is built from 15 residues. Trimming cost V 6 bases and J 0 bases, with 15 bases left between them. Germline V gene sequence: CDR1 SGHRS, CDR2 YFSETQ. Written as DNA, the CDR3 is TGCGCCAGCAATGTCGCAGGGAATATGAACACTGAAGCTTTCTTT. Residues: CASNVAGNMNTEAFF.

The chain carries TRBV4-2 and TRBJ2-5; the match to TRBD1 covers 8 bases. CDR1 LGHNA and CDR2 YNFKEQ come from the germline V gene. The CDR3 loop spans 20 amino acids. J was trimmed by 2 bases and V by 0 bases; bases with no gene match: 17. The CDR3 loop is CASSQEKTGDRGDWQETQYF. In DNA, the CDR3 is TGTGCCAGCAGCCAAGAGAAGACGGGAGACAGGGGTGACTGGCAAGAGACCCAGTACTTC.

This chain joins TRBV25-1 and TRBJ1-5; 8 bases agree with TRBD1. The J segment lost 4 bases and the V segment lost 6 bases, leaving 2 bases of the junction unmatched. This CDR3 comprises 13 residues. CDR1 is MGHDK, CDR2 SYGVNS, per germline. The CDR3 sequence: CASRQGVNQPQHF. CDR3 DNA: TGTGCCAGCAGACAGGGGGTTAATCAGCCCCAGCATTTT.

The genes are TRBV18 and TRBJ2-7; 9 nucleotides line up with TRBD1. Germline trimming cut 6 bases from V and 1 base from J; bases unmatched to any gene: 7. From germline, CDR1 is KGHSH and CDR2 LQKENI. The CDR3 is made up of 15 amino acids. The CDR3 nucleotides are TGTGCCAGCTCCCCGTTTGACAGGGGGTCCTACGAGCAGTACTTC. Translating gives CASSPFDRGSYEQYF. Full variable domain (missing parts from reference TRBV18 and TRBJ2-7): NAGVMQNPRHLVRRRGQEARLRCSPMKGHSHVYWYRQLPEEGLKFMVYLQKENIIDESGMPKERFSAEFPKEGPSILRIQQVVRGDSAAYFCASSPFDRGSYEQYFGPGTRLTVT.

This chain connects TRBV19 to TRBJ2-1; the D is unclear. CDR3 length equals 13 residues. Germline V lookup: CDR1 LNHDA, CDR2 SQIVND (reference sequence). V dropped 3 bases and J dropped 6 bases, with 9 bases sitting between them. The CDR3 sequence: CASSIPSSNEQFF. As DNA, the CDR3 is TGTGCCAGTAGTATCCCTTCCAGCAATGAGCAGTTCTTC.